This T cell receptor beta chain was sequenced in a study of cytomegalovirus exposure and HLA in healthy donors. V shed 4 bases and J 3 bases; nucleotides not matched to a gene: 3. Germline V CDR1 and CDR2: SGHDT, YYEEEE. CDR3 length equals 14 residues. The PCR had 60 Vbeta and 13 Jbeta primers. Clones were read by immunoSEQ multiplex PCR, and TCRdb kept only the in-frame ones, dropping some. The sample carries around 140,000 clones, approximately 85% recorded once. The specimen was PBMCs. The V gene is TRBV5-6, the J gene TRBJ2-7; 11 nucleotides agree with TRBD2. This TCR was sampled from a woman aged 40-49 years in good health and CMV-seronegative. Here the CDR3 DNA reads TGTGCCAGCAGCGGACTAGCGGGTGACTACGAGCAGTACTTC. It translates to CASSGLAGDYEQYF. Combining the CDR3 with reference TRBV5-6 and TRBJ2-7 gives the whole variable domain DAGVTQSPTHLIKTRGQQVTLRCSPKSGHDTVSWYQQALGQGPQFIFQYYEEEERQRGNFPDRFSGHQFPNYSSELNVNALLLGDSALYLCASSGLAGDYEQYFGPGTRLTVT.